The clone carrying this T cell receptor beta chain was observed a handful of times. Its target is not known. The sample is drawn from a study of STAT5B mutations in CD4+ large granular lymphocyte leukemia. Study in general: The CDR3 'QG' motif was associated with a particular HLA allele among healthy donors.

The V and J ends lost 1 base and 7 bases respectively, with 14 bases between them. Looked up from germline, CDR1 is SGHDT and CDR2 is YYEEEE. This CDR3 contains 14 residues. Study results and caveats: Compared with healthy controls (2/35), patient top clones favored TRBV06 (8/27).

The survey-level immunoSEQ assay was used. In the original processing: Productive clonotypes were detectable down to 2.59 x 10-5 frequency. Generated by immunoSEQ multiplex PCR, the TCRdb table keeps only in-frame clones and is missing some. V and J calls and clone size are as listed in that table; D and trimming were resolved from the DNA. The sample gives more than 25,000 clones, around four fifths of which show up once; approximately 6.2% is in the top ten. This TCR was sampled from a human donor in good health. The sample consisted of CD4+ T cells from blood buffy coats. This chain joins TRBV5-6 and TRBJ1-2; D gene uncertain. The chain's CDR3 is CASSLISATSGYTF. The CDR3 DNA is TGTGCCAGCAGCTTGATATCGGCTACATCTGGCTACACCTTC.